The 30 T cell receptor beta chains below all came from one sample that was sequenced in a study of blood T cell repertoires in COVID-19. Profiled with immunoSEQ multiplex PCR; TCRdb holds only in-frame clones, not every one. The sample lists tens of thousands of clones, 70% to 90% seen once, with 3.4% in the top ten. The specimen sequenced was peripheral blood. All receptors derive from a woman aged 45-60 years with COVID-19, enrolled during active disease.

The chain links TRBV28 to TRBJ1-5; D might be TRBD1 (5 bases). Germline V gene data show CDR1 as MDHEN and CDR2 as SYDVKM. The CDR3 runs 12 residues. V was pared by 8 bases and J by 7 bases, with 12 bases between. CDR3 DNA sequence: TGTGCCAGCGGGGGAGGTCTGCAGCCCCAGCATTTT. Translating it yields CASGGGLQPQHF.

CDR3 nucleotides: TGTGCCAGCAGCCGGCCCGGGACAGTAAACACCGGGGAGCTGTTTTTT. Translated: CASSRPGTVNTGELFF. The chain links TRBV7-6 to TRBJ2-2; TRBD1 matches at 7 bases. The J segment lost 2 bases and the V segment lost 5 bases, leaving 8 bases of the junction unmatched. Germline loops: CDR1 SGHVS, CDR2 FNYEAQ. There are 16 residues in the CDR3. Full variable domain (remainder filled in from reference TRBV7-6 and TRBJ2-2): GAGVSQSPRYKVTKRGQDVALRCDPISGHVSLYWYRQALGQGPEFLTYFNYEAQQDKSGLPNDRFSAERPEGSISTLTIQRTEQRDSAMYRCASSRPGTVNTGELFFGEGSRLTVL.

This clone was counted only a few times. The J gene is TRBJ1-1, the V gene TRBV5-1; D gene ambiguous. The CDR3 covers 13 residues. The ends were cut back, 3 bases at V and 1 base at J, with 7 bases in the middle. Germline CDR1 reads SGHRS; CDR2 reads YFSETQ. CDR3 in amino acids: CASSSIKNTEAFF. Here the CDR3 DNA reads TGCGCCAGCAGCTCTATCAAGAACACTGAAGCTTTCTTT.

This chain connects TRBV30 to TRBJ1-4; no clear D gene. Trimming left V 0 bases short and J 7 bases short, with 18 bases between. Germline V gene lookup returns CDR1 GTSNPN and CDR2 SVGIG (reference sequence). This CDR3 comprises 16 residues. The chain's CDR3 is CAWSVGSGLNIEKLFF. DNA of the CDR3: TGTGCCTGGAGTGTAGGGTCGGGATTGAATATTGAAAAACTGTTTTTT.

This sequence joins TRBV27 and TRBJ2-1, with unresolved D. Trimming took 7 bases from V and 9 from J, leaving 13 bases between them. Germline CDR1 reads MNHEY; CDR2 reads SMNVEV (reference sequence). The CDR3 has 12 residues. CDR3 amino acids: CASKFYDSEQFF. The CDR3 DNA reads as TGTGCCAGCAAGTTCTATGATAGTGAGCAGTTCTTC.

The table lists this clone with a count of one. This sequence joins TRBV14 and TRBJ2-3, with TRBD1 identical over 8 bases. CDR1 is SGHDN, CDR2 FVKESK, per germline. Trimming removed 2 bases from V and 6 bases from J; junction bases left unmatched: 4. CDR3 length: 14 residues. The CDR3 DNA reads as TGTGCCAGCAGCCAACAGGGGGCGGAGGATACGCAGTATTTT. It specifies CASSQQGAEDTQYF. Using reference TRBV14 and TRBJ2-3 for the parts outside the CDR3, the full variable domain is EAGVTQFPSHSVIEKGQTVTLRCDPISGHDNLYWYRRVMGKEIKFLLHFVKESKQDESGMPNNRFLAERTGGTYSTLKVQPAELEDSGVYFCASSQQGAEDTQYFGPGTRLTVL.

The chain carries TRBV29-1 and TRBJ2-7, with D perhaps matching TRBD2 (5 bases). CDR1 is SQVTM, CDR2 ANQGSEA, per germline. With 4 bases removed from V and 0 bases from J, the gap between germline ends came to 10 bases. The CDR3 is 13 amino acids. The CDR3 coding sequence is TGCAGCGTTGCAGCGGAGTCCTCCTACGAGCAGTACTTC. Protein: CSVAAESSYEQYF.

The chain uses TRBV6-5 and TRBJ1-4; no definite D call. V gave up 11 bases and J gave up 2 bases, with 12 bases separating them. Germline-derived CDR1 and CDR2 are MNHEY and SVGAGI. The length of the CDR3 is 13 residues. This CDR3 is CAGSRSTNEKLFF. The DNA for the CDR3 is TGTGCCGGTTCGAGGAGCACTAATGAAAAACTGTTTTTT.

In its sample, this clone was seen once. The chain employs TRBV7-8 and TRBJ2-7; D perhaps matches TRBD1 (6 bases). The CDR3 sequence is 15 residues long. The V gene's germline CDR1 is SGHVS and CDR2 FQNEAQ. V was pared by 5 bases and J by 3 bases, with 17 bases between. This CDR3 is CASSLSRTAYYEQYF. The CDR3 DNA reads as TGTGCCAGCAGCCTCTCTCGGACAGCCTACTACGAGCAGTACTTC.

The chain recombines TRBV19 with TRBJ1-6, with 8 bases lining up with TRBD1. V shed 7 bases and J 4 bases; nucleotides not matched to a gene: 3. The germline gives CDR1 LNHDA, CDR2 SQIVND (reference sequence). CDR3 length: 14 residues. CDR3 nucleotide sequence: TGTGCCAGTACGGACAGGGTTTATAATTCACCCCTCCACTTT. This translates into CASTDRVYNSPLHF. Filled out from reference TRBV19 and TRBJ1-6, the complete variable domain reads DGGITQSPKYLFRKEGQNVTLSCEQNLNHDAMYWYRQDPGQGLRLIYYSQIVNDFQKGDIAEGYSVSREKKESFPLTVTSAQKNPTAFYLCASTDRVYNSPLHFGNGTRLTVT.

This chain uses TRBV5-1 with TRBJ2-7; D is unclear. The germline gives CDR1 SGHRS, CDR2 YFSETQ. V lost 4 bases, J lost 5 bases, and 13 bases lay in between. The CDR3 has 13 residues. Here the CDR3 DNA reads TGCGCCAGCAGCGAACTTGTGGGCCACGAGCAGTACTTC. Protein sequence: CASSELVGHEQYF. The full variable domain, rest sourced from reference TRBV5-1 and TRBJ2-7, is KAGVTQTPRYLIKTRGQQVTLSCSPISGHRSVSWYQQTPGQGLQFLFEYFSETQRNKGNFPGRFSGRQFSNSRSEMNVSTLELGDSALYLCASSELVGHEQYFGPGTRLTVT.

This clone has only one observation. V is TRBV7-9 and J is TRBJ2-1; D perhaps matches TRBD2 (5 bases). The CDR3 extends over 13 amino acids. Trimming took 1 base from V and 7 from J, leaving 8 bases between them. Germline V lookup: CDR1 SEHNR, CDR2 FQNEAQ (reference sequence). DNA for the CDR3: TGTGCCAGCAGCTTAGAGTCGGGAAATGAGCAGTTCTTC. It codes for CASSLESGNEQFF.

The chain joins TRBV11-3 to TRBJ2-2; tentative D call: TRBD1 (6 bases). The CDR3 consists of 15 residues. V was cut by 2 bases and J by 2 bases, with 9 bases left in between. Germline V gene lookup returns CDR1 SGHNT and CDR2 YENEEA. CDR3 bases: TGTGCCAGCAGCTTACAGGGGCTAAACACCGGGGAGCTGTTTTTT. The encoded protein is CASSLQGLNTGELFF.

The chain combines TRBV4-1 with TRBJ2-5; TRBD2 matches 8 bases. The CDR3 runs 18 residues. Trimming took 4 bases from V and 4 from J; bases not matched to a gene: 17. Germline CDR1 is MGHRA and CDR2 is YSYEKL. CDR3: CASSLNREGVRVGETQYF. Written as DNA, the CDR3 is TGCGCCAGCAGCCTGAATCGGGAGGGCGTCAGAGTAGGAGAGACCCAGTACTTC.

This chain links TRBV7-9 with TRBJ2-3; a weak D match, TRBD2 (5 bases). V was trimmed by 5 bases and J by 7 bases, leaving 16 bases between them. CDR3 length equals 14 residues. In germline, CDR1 is SEHNR, CDR2 FQNEAQ (reference sequence). The CDR3 protein is CASSPSPGFNTQYF. In DNA form, the CDR3 reads TGTGCCAGCAGCCCCTCCCCGGGGTTCAATACGCAGTATTTT.

The CDR3 DNA sequence: TGTGCCAGCAGTGAAGCGGCTCGAGGGAGTCAGCCCCAGCATTTT. Its translation is CASSEAARGSQPQHF. This chain links TRBV6-1 with TRBJ1-5, with D unclear. Germline V lookup: CDR1 MNHNS, CDR2 SASEGT. This CDR3 has 15 amino acids. V dropped 0 bases and J dropped 6 bases, with 12 bases sitting between them.

The J gene is TRBJ2-7, the V gene TRBV19, with 8 nucleotides matching TRBD2. CDR1 and CDR2 from the germline V gene are LNHDA and SQIVND (reference sequence). This CDR3 contains 13 residues. V shed 5 bases and J 6 bases; nucleotides not matched to a gene: 6. The CDR3 protein is CASSPISGIEQYF. The CDR3 DNA sequence: TGTGCCAGTAGTCCCATTAGCGGGATCGAGCAGTACTTC.

This clone was seen once. This same CDR3 is encoded by further DNA sequences in the sample. The chain combines TRBV5-4 with TRBJ1-1; 7 nucleotides align to TRBD1. Germline trimming cut 4 bases from V and 0 bases from J; bases unmatched to any gene: 6. The CDR3 length is 15 residues. From germline, CDR1 is SGHNT and CDR2 YYREEE (reference sequence). The CDR3 sequence is CASSPPGQLNTEAFF. The DNA for the CDR3 is TGTGCCAGCAGCCCGCCGGGACAGTTGAACACTGAAGCTTTCTTT.

The V call is TRBV11-3, the J call TRBJ2-7, with D perhaps TRBD2 (6 bases). This CDR3 comprises 16 residues. CDR1 and CDR2 from the germline V gene are SGHNT and YENEEA. V was clipped by 5 bases and J by 0 bases, with 17 bases between them. CDR3 loop: CASSPSSGRNSYEQYF. CDR3 coding DNA: TGTGCCAGCAGCCCAAGTAGCGGACGGAACTCCTACGAGCAGTACTTC.

The chain recombines TRBV6-5 with TRBJ1-2; TRBD1 is a possible D gene (5 bases). V lost 2 bases and J lost 2, with 12 bases in between. The CDR3 has 15 residues. Germline V gene data show CDR1 as MNHEY and CDR2 as SVGAGI. The CDR3 DNA reads TGTGCCAGCAGTTACCGGAGACAGAGGAACTATGGCTACACCTTC. This codes for CASSYRRQRNYGYTF.

J is TRBJ2-1 and V is TRBV11-2; 8 bases are shared with TRBD2. This CDR3 comprises 16 residues. CDR1 is SGHAT, CDR2 FQNNGV, per germline. The junction had 11 bases not matched to a gene; V was cut back by 5 bases and J by 5 bases. For the CDR3, the DNA is TGTGCCAGCAGCCCCCAGTCGAGTAGCGGGAACAATGAGCAGTTCTTC. It specifies CASSPQSSSGNNEQFF.

In its sample, this clone was seen once. The chain carries TRBV19 and TRBJ2-5; no definite D call. Germline V gene lookup returns CDR1 LNHDA and CDR2 SQIVND (reference sequence). Deletions cut 0 bases from V and 6 bases from J, with 8 bases between. The CDR3 loop spans 13 amino acids. CDR3 sequence: CASSIDHSKTQYF. The CDR3 DNA is TGTGCCAGTAGTATAGATCACTCGAAGACCCAGTACTTC.

The chain recombines TRBV3-1 (or the pseudogene TRBV3-2) with TRBJ2-1; 7 bases are shared with TRBD2. Germline lookup yields CDR1 LGHDT and CDR2 YNNKEL (reference sequence). There are 15 residues in the CDR3. V lost 6 bases and J lost 0; bases outside the gene matches: 5. This CDR3 is CASSREVSSYNEQFF. CDR3 in DNA: TGTGCCAGCAGTCGGGAGGTTAGCTCCTACAATGAGCAGTTCTTC.

The chain combines TRBV27 with TRBJ1-1, with D tentatively TRBD1 (6 bases). The V and J ends lost 5 bases and 2 bases respectively, with 12 bases between them. Per the germline V gene, CDR1 is MNHEY and CDR2 is SMNVEV (reference sequence). This CDR3 contains 14 residues. The CDR3 sequence is CASSPLQGNTEAFF. Here the CDR3 DNA reads TGTGCCAGCAGTCCCTTACAGGGAAACACTGAAGCTTTCTTT.

The genes are TRBV4-1 and TRBJ1-5; 9 nucleotides align to TRBD1. The CDR3 is made up of 16 amino acids. Germline V gene sequence: CDR1 MGHRA, CDR2 YSYEKL. Trimming took 0 bases from V and 9 from J; bases not matched to a gene: 9. The CDR3 sequence is CASSQDRTGAVSPQHF. The CDR3 coding sequence is TGCGCCAGCAGCCAAGACAGGACAGGGGCCGTGTCGCCCCAGCATTTT.

This clone showed up just a few times. This chain joins TRBV19 and TRBJ1-1, with no clear D. CDR3 length: 15 residues. The V gene's germline CDR1 is LNHDA and CDR2 SQIVND (reference sequence). Trimming cost V 3 bases and J 0 bases, with 11 bases left between them. The CDR3: CASSMVGRVNTEAFF. CDR3 nucleotide sequence: TGTGCCAGTAGTATGGTGGGCAGAGTGAACACTGAAGCTTTCTTT.

The CDR3 DNA reads as TGTGCCTTACAGGGTAATGGCTACACCTTC. Protein: CALQGNGYTF. The chain recombines TRBV30 with TRBJ1-2, with a possible D match to TRBD1 (6 bases). The CDR3 contains 10 residues. Trimming removed 7 bases at V and 6 bases at J, with 9 bases between. CDR1 is GTSNPN and CDR2 is SVGIG in the germline V gene (reference sequence).

The chain carries TRBV28 and TRBJ1-1, with TRBD1 matching over 7 bases. Looked up from germline, CDR1 is MDHEN and CDR2 is SYDVKM. The CDR3 consists of 16 residues. J was trimmed by 6 bases and V by 2 bases; bases with no gene match: 12. The CDR3 is CASSLRGRRIIPEAFF. In nucleotides, the CDR3 is TGTGCCAGCAGTTTAAGGGGGCGAAGAATCATCCCTGAAGCTTTCTTT.

This chain joins TRBV28 and TRBJ2-7; 7 nucleotides match TRBD2. Germline CDR1 reads MDHEN; CDR2 reads SYDVKM. V shed 6 bases, J shed 6 bases, and the junction held 8 bases outside the gene matches. The CDR3 is 13 amino acids. The CDR3 DNA sequence: TGTGCCAGCAGATACCGGGACTATATCGAGCAGTACTTC. This encodes CASRYRDYIEQYF. Full variable domain (remainder filled in from reference TRBV28 and TRBJ2-7): DVKVTQSSRYLVKRTGEKVFLECVQDMDHENMFWYRQDPGLGLRLIYFSYDVKMKEKGDIPEGYSVSREKKERFSLILESASTNQTSMYLCASRYRDYIEQYFGPGTRLTVT.

The CDR3 loop reads CASRSGLAGGPWDEQFF. The CDR3, as DNA: TGCGCCAGCCGATCGGGGTTAGCGGGAGGGCCGTGGGATGAGCAGTTCTTC. This chain joins TRBV4-1 and TRBJ2-1; TRBD2 matches 11 bases. Trimming removed 8 bases from V and 8 bases from J; junction bases left unmatched: 17. CDR1 and CDR2 (germline): MGHRA, YSYEKL. The CDR3 consists of 17 residues.